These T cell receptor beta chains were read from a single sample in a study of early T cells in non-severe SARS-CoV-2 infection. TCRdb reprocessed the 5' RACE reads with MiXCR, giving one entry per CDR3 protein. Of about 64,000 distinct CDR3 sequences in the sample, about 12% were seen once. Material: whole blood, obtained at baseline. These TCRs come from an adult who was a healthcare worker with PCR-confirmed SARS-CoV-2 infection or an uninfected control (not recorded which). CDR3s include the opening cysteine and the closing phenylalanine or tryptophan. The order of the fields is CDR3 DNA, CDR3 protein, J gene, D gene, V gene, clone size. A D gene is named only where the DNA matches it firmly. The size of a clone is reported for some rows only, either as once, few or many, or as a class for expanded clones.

CDR3 DNA: TGTGCCATCAGTGAGCCTGACGGCAGAAGCACAGATACGCAGTATTTT
CDR3 protein: CAISEPDGRSTDTQYF
J gene: TRBJ2-3
D gene: NA
V gene: TRBV10-3
clone size: few

CDR3 DNA: TGTGCCAGCAGACCCACAGGGGGAAAGACTGAAGCTTTCTTT
CDR3 protein: CASRPTGGKTEAFF
J gene: TRBJ1-1
D gene: TRBD1
V gene: TRBV6-2/TRBV6-3
clone size: NA

CDR3 DNA: TGCGCCAGCAGTGAGTCGACGACCGGCATAGATACGCAGTATTTT
CDR3 protein: CASSESTTGIDTQYF
J gene: TRBJ2-3
D gene: NA
V gene: TRBV10-1
clone size: NA

CDR3 DNA: TGCAGTGCTAGAGATAGCCAGGGGCGTCGGTACAATGAGCAGTTCTTC
CDR3 protein: CSARDSQGRRYNEQFF
J gene: TRBJ2-1
D gene: NA
V gene: TRBV20-1
clone size: NA

CDR3 DNA: TGTGCCAGCAGTACCTCGACAGGGTTCACTGAAGCTTTCTTT
CDR3 protein: CASSTSTGFTEAFF
J gene: TRBJ1-1
D gene: TRBD1
V gene: TRBV6-2/TRBV6-3
clone size: few

CDR3 DNA: TGTGCCAGCAGCTTAAGAGGGCCGTACTCTGGAAACACCATATATTTT
CDR3 protein: CASSLRGPYSGNTIYF
J gene: TRBJ1-3
D gene: NA
V gene: TRBV7-2
clone size: NA

CDR3 DNA: TGTGCCAGCAGTTACGGCACAGATACGCAGTATTTT
CDR3 protein: CASSYGTDTQYF
J gene: TRBJ2-3
D gene: NA
V gene: TRBV6-5
clone size: few

CDR3 DNA: TGTGCCAGCAGTTACCATCTGGACAGTTTACGTAAAGCCAAAAACATTCAGTACTTC
CDR3 protein: CASSYHLDSLRKAKNIQYF
J gene: TRBJ2-4
D gene: NA
V gene: TRBV6-2/TRBV6-3
clone size: NA

CDR3 DNA: TGTGCCAGCAGAGATAGAGGAGATACGCAGTATTTT
CDR3 protein: CASRDRGDTQYF
J gene: TRBJ2-3
D gene: NA
V gene: TRBV25-1
clone size: NA

CDR3 DNA: TGTGCCAGCAGTTCGGACAGGGGGGATGAAAAACTGTTTTTT
CDR3 protein: CASSSDRGDEKLFF
J gene: TRBJ1-4
D gene: TRBD1
V gene: TRBV27
clone size: few

CDR3 DNA: TGTGCCAGCACACCCACCCGAGCCTACACTGAAGCTTTCTTT
CDR3 protein: CASTPTRAYTEAFF
J gene: TRBJ1-1
D gene: NA
V gene: TRBV25-1
clone size: few

CDR3 DNA: TGTGCCAGTAAGCAGCCCGGGACAGGGATTACGGGCACCGGGGAGCTGTTTTTT
CDR3 protein: CASKQPGTGITGTGELFF
J gene: TRBJ2-2
D gene: TRBD1
V gene: TRBV19
clone size: few

CDR3 DNA: TGTGCCAGCGGCAAACGGGGGGGCAGACAAGAGACCCAGTACTTC
CDR3 protein: CASGKRGGRQETQYF
J gene: TRBJ2-5
D gene: TRBD2
V gene: TRBV7-6
clone size: many

CDR3 DNA: TGTGCCAGCAGTTCCCGTAGAGGGTTTACTGAAGCTTTCTTT
CDR3 protein: CASSSRRGFTEAFF
J gene: TRBJ1-1
D gene: NA
V gene: TRBV28
clone size: NA

CDR3 DNA: TGTGCCAGCAGCGGAGGTTCTCGCTCCTACAATGAGCAGTTCTTC
CDR3 protein: CASSGGSRSYNEQFF
J gene: TRBJ2-1
D gene: NA
V gene: TRBV6-2/TRBV6-3
clone size: many

CDR3 DNA: TGTGCCAGCAGGGAGAGGGAGGATACGCAGTATTTT
CDR3 protein: CASREREDTQYF
J gene: TRBJ2-3
D gene: NA
V gene: TRBV6-6
clone size: few

CDR3 DNA: TGCAGTGCCCCCGGGGTTGTAACCTATGGCTACACCTTC
CDR3 protein: CSAPGVVTYGYTF
J gene: TRBJ1-2
D gene: NA
V gene: TRBV20-1
clone size: NA

CDR3 DNA: TGCAGTGCTAGAGATAGTGACAAGTGGACTGAAGTTTTCTTT
CDR3 protein: CSARDSDKWTEVFF
J gene: TRBJ1-1
D gene: NA
V gene: TRBV20-1
clone size: few